The clone carrying this T cell receptor (beta chain) has just one count. Germline loops: CDR1 MDHEN, CDR2 SYDVKM. This CDR3 is built from 14 residues. This sample was included in a study of blood T cells in healthy people across ages. The second PCR ran roughly 7 to 11 cycles with a sample-barcoded 5' primer and J-beta primers. TCRdb reprocessed the 5' RACE reads via MiXCR and lists one record per CDR3 protein. The sample includes 1.4 million to 1.5 million distinct CDR3 sequences, around 42% of them seen just once. The sequenced sample was blood. The clonotype was recovered from a woman between 18 and 29 years old in good health. This chain joins TRBV28 and TRBJ2-7; 10 nucleotides line up with TRBD2. The J call could be wrong; TRBJ2-5 is a better fit for the DNA end. CDR3: CASSMSGGGETQYF. Here the CDR3 DNA reads TGTGCCAGCAGTATGAGCGGGGGGGGCGAGACCCAGTACTTC.